These 21 T cell receptor beta chains originate from one sample sequenced in a study of technical replicates of blood from a handful of donors. TCRdb keeps only in-frame clones here, not all; method: immunoSEQ multiplex PCR. The table has 70,000 to 75,000 clones, roughly 94% seen once. Sequencing used T cells isolated from PBMCs. The receptors shown here come from a human donor in good health.

This clone was seen only once. The genes are TRBV2 and TRBJ2-2, with 10 bases fitting TRBD2. This CDR3 contains 15 residues. Germline trimming cut 4 bases from V and 2 bases from J; bases unmatched to any gene: 1. CDR1 SNHLY and CDR2 FYNNEI come from the germline V gene. CDR3 DNA sequence: TGTGCCAGCAGTGGGACTAGCGGTAACACCGGGGAGCTGTTTTTT. As protein: CASSGTSGNTGELFF.

This chain joins TRBV14 and TRBJ1-2, with no clear D. Trimming stripped 0 bases from V and 5 bases from J, with 13 bases between. Per germline, CDR1 SGHDN and CDR2 FVKESK. The CDR3 is 15 residues long. In DNA form, the CDR3 reads TGTGCCAGCAGCCAAGATCGTGTCAGTTTTTATGGCTACACCTTC. Its translation: CASSQDRVSFYGYTF.

The chain recombines TRBV16 with TRBJ1-1, with TRBD1 identical over 8 bases. Losses at the gene ends were 5 bases for V and 6 bases for J; bases not matched to a gene: 5. The CDR3 has 13 residues. The germline gives CDR1 KGHSY, CDR2 FQNENV. The CDR3 here is CASSYPQGAEAFF. The CDR3 DNA sequence: TGTGCCAGCAGCTACCCACAGGGGGCTGAAGCTTTCTTT.

The chain is built from TRBV28 and TRBJ2-7, with 11 bases aligning to TRBD1. The CDR3 is 15 residues long. The germline CDR1 and CDR2 sequences are MDHEN and SYDVKM. V gave up 5 bases and J gave up 5 bases; unmatched junction bases: 8. The CDR3 here is CASSEDRGRPDEQYF. The DNA for the CDR3 is TGTGCCAGCAGTGAGGACAGGGGGCGCCCCGACGAGCAGTACTTC.

As for this clone: The germline gene is not matched at one end of the junction; a read error may be the cause. This chain connects TRBV7-7 to TRBJ2-1; 11 bases fit TRBD2. Germline CDR1 reads SSHAT; CDR2 reads FNYEAQ (reference sequence). This CDR3 spans 15 amino acids. The CDR3 DNA follows: TGTGCTAGCAGCGAGACTAGCGGGACCTACAATGAGCAGTTCTTC. Its translation: CASSETSGTYNEQFF. Full variable domain (missing parts from reference TRBV7-7 and TRBJ2-1): GAGVSQSPRYKVTKRGQDVTLRCDPISSHATLYWYQQALGQGPEFLTYFNYEAQPDKSGLPSDRFSAERPEGSISTLTIQRTEQRDSAMYRCASSETSGTYNEQFFGPGTRLTVL.

This chain uses TRBV5-5 with TRBJ1-2, with TRBD1 identical over 7 bases. The CDR3 is 15 amino acids. The V gene end was trimmed by 0 bases and the J gene end by 3 bases; junction bases not matched to a gene: 5. The germline V gene encodes CDR1 SGHKS and CDR2 YYEKEE (reference sequence). CDR3 loop: CASSLGQGSDYGYTF. The CDR3 DNA reads TGTGCCAGCAGCTTGGGACAGGGTAGTGACTATGGCTACACCTTC.

The chain links TRBV6-1 to TRBJ1-1, with TRBD1 as a possible D gene (6 bases). The germline V gene has CDR1 MNHNS and CDR2 SASEGT. Trimming stripped 0 bases from V and 8 bases from J, with 10 bases between. There are 13 residues in the CDR3. Here the CDR3 DNA reads TGTGCCAGCAGTGAAGCTAGGACAGTCGAAGCTTTCTTT. Translating it yields CASSEARTVEAFF.

The rearrangement joins TRBV6-1 to TRBJ2-5; possible D gene TRBD2, 9 bases. V dropped 1 base and J dropped 5 bases, with 20 bases sitting between them. This CDR3 contains 17 residues. Germline V gene sequence: CDR1 MNHNS, CDR2 SASEGT. The CDR3 region is CASSEGQGLGLAETQYF. The CDR3 coding sequence is TGTGCCAGCAGTGAAGGACAGGGGTTGGGACTAGCCGAGACCCAGTACTTC.

The rearrangement links TRBV11-2 to TRBJ2-7; 11 bases match TRBD2. This CDR3 has 19 residues. Germline V CDR1 and CDR2: SGHAT, FQNNGV. The V gene end was trimmed by 4 bases and the J gene end by 3 bases; junction bases not matched to a gene: 17. The CDR3 DNA reads TGTGCCAGCAGCTCTAGCCCGACTAGCGGGATTGGAAGTAACTACGAGCAGTACTTC. As protein: CASSSSPTSGIGSNYEQYF.

This sequence joins TRBV19 and TRBJ1-2; 7 bases agree with TRBD1. Trimming at V came to 9 bases and at J to 4 bases, leaving 14 bases not matched to a gene. The length of the CDR3 is 15 residues. CDR1 is LNHDA and CDR2 is SQIVND in the germline V gene (reference sequence). CDR3 nucleotides: TGTGCCAGCCGGGACAGTCCTATTGGGTCCTATGGCTACACCTTC. Its protein is CASRDSPIGSYGYTF.

The CDR3 DNA sequence: TGTGCCAGCAGCTTACTAGCGGGGCTCTACAATGAGCAGTTCTTC. Translation: CASSLLAGLYNEQFF. V and J are TRBV6-5 and TRBJ2-1; 10 bases align to TRBD2. V shed 6 bases, J shed 3 bases, and the junction held 5 bases outside the gene matches. CDR1 and CDR2 (germline): MNHEY, SVGAGI. This CDR3 is built from 15 residues.

The chain carries TRBV4-1 and TRBJ1-4, with D hard to call. Trimming removed 0 bases from V and 8 bases from J, with 22 bases in between. The CDR3 is 18 amino acids. Germline V lookup: CDR1 MGHRA, CDR2 YSYEKL. CDR3: CASSQDELGGRTGEKLFF. CDR3 coding DNA: TGCGCCAGCAGCCAAGATGAATTGGGCGGCAGAACGGGAGAAAAACTGTTTTTT.

The rearrangement links TRBV19 to TRBJ1-6, with 9 bases aligning to TRBD1. The germline V gene encodes CDR1 LNHDA and CDR2 SQIVND (reference sequence). CDR3 size: 15 residues. The junction had 7 bases not matched to a gene; V was cut back by 5 bases and J by 8 bases. The CDR3 loop is CASSLDRGVDSPLHF. CDR3 in DNA: TGTGCCAGTAGTCTGGACAGGGGTGTTGATTCACCCCTCCACTTT.

Remarks on this clone: Relative to the germline gene, one junction end is altered; a read error may explain this. V usage is TRBV30 and J usage is TRBJ1-5; no firm D call. The CDR3 length is 15 residues. Germline CDR1 and CDR2: GTSNPN and SVGIG (reference sequence). The CDR3 DNA sequence: TGTGCCTGGAGTGCCCGGACTTTTAGCAATCGGCCCCAGCATTTT. Translating gives CAWSARTFSNRPQHF.

V usage is TRBV6-6 and J usage is TRBJ2-5, with TRBD1 identical over 7 bases. Germline CDR1 is MNHNY and CDR2 is SVGAGI (reference sequence). Trimming at V came to 6 bases and at J to 7 bases, leaving 11 bases not matched to a gene. The CDR3 has 14 amino acids. CDR3 region: CASRNRGFGGTQYF. Written as DNA, the CDR3 is TGTGCCAGCAGGAACAGGGGTTTTGGCGGGACCCAGTACTTC.

This chain links TRBV4-2 with TRBJ2-2; 14 bases map to TRBD2. With 3 bases clipped from V and 5 bases from J, the junction kept 8 bases outside the gene matches. The CDR3 is made up of 18 amino acids. Germline values: CDR1 LGHNA, CDR2 YNFKEQ. CDR3 nucleotides: TGTGCCAGCAGCCACCTCGGACTAGCGGGAGGAGGAACCGGGGAGCTGTTTTTT. It codes for CASSHLGLAGGGTGELFF.

This rearrangement joins TRBV4-1 to TRBJ2-7, with TRBD1 matching 9 bases. V shed 0 bases and J 3 bases; nucleotides not matched to a gene: 6. Germline V gene sequence: CDR1 MGHRA, CDR2 YSYEKL. The CDR3 sequence is 16 residues long. The CDR3, as DNA: TGCGCCAGCAGCCAAGAGATATCGGACAGGGGCTACGAGCAGTACTTC. This gives the protein CASSQEISDRGYEQYF.

The rearrangement joins TRBV28 to TRBJ1-2; 8 bases map to TRBD1. Germline V gives CDR1 MDHEN, CDR2 SYDVKM. This CDR3 spans 14 amino acids. V was pared by 5 bases and J by 0 bases, with 2 bases of the junction left unmatched. CDR3 bases: TGTGCCAGCAGTCCGGGACAGGCTAACTATGGCTACACCTTC. This codes for CASSPGQANYGYTF.

The rearrangement uses TRBV6-5 and TRBJ2-1; D gene ambiguous. The CDR3 contains 15 residues. V lost 0 bases to trimming and J lost 0 bases, with 6 bases between them. Germline CDR1 MNHEY, CDR2 SVGAGI. The CDR3 spells CASSYSAFSYNEQFF. For the CDR3, the DNA is TGTGCCAGCAGTTACTCTGCGTTCTCCTACAATGAGCAGTTCTTC.

V and J are TRBV27 and TRBJ2-7, with a possible D match to TRBD2 (5 bases). In germline, CDR1 is MNHEY, CDR2 SMNVEV (reference sequence). The V end was cut by 0 bases, the J end by 4 bases, with 7 bases between. This CDR3 comprises 13 residues. The CDR3 nucleotides are TGTGCCAGCAGTTTATCCTCGGGGTACGAGCAGTACTTC. Protein product: CASSLSSGYEQYF.

This clone was recorded once. The CDR3 here is CASAFSGRNNEQYF. DNA of the CDR3: TGCGCCAGCGCCTTTAGCGGGAGGAACAACGAGCAGTACTTC. The V and J genes are TRBV10-2 and TRBJ2-7; 10 bases align to TRBD2. Germline CDR1 is WSHSY and CDR2 is SAAADI. V dropped 8 bases and J dropped 5; count of bases not matched to a gene: 9. This CDR3 has 14 residues.